These 7 T cell receptor beta chains came from one sample sequenced in a study of T cell repertoires in cytomegalovirus infection. TCRdb analysed the reads with MiXCR anew, one entry per CDR3 protein. Of 450,000 to 550,000 distinct CDR3 sequences in the sample, approximately 15% were seen once. Sequencing was carried out using CD8+ T cells from PBMCs. These TCRs come from a human donor in good health (CMV status not recorded). Some clones in this sample may be carry-over from other donors' samples.

The chain uses TRBV7-9 and TRBJ2-5; 7 positions match TRBD2. With V trimmed by 6 bases and J by 5 bases, 9 bases remained unmatched. This CDR3 region has 14 residues. CDR1 is SEHNR and CDR2 is FQNEAQ in the germline V gene (reference sequence). The CDR3 sequence is CASRGSGNRETQYF. The CDR3 DNA sequence: TGTGCCAGCAGAGGGAGCGGGAACCGGGAGACCCAGTACTTC.

This sequence joins TRBV18 and TRBJ1-5; maybe TRBD1 (5 bases). In germline, CDR1 is KGHSH, CDR2 LQKENI. The CDR3 is made up of 18 amino acids. Between the trimmed V and J ends, which lost 4 bases and 3 bases, there was a span of 22 bases. CDR3 loop: CASSLTRSGTAYNQPQHF. Written as DNA, the CDR3 is TGTGCCAGCTCACTAACCAGGTCCGGGACGGCCTACAATCAGCCCCAGCATTTT.

This clonotype occurred once. This could be a read error, since a much larger clone is one nucleotide away. V gene TRBV7-6 combines with J gene TRBJ2-7; the D gene is possibly TRBD1 (6 bases). The CDR3 contains 14 residues. Germline assignment: CDR1 SGHVS and CDR2 FNYEAQ. The CDR3 DNA reads as TGTGCTAGCAGCTTAAGCCAACAGGGCTACGTGCAGTACTTC. It encodes CASSLSQQGYVQYF.

This clonotype was recorded many times. The genes are TRBV7-3 and TRBJ2-7; 8 bases map to TRBD1. V lost 4 bases, J lost 1 base, and 6 bases stayed unmatched. The CDR3 runs 15 residues. Per germline, CDR1 SGHTA and CDR2 FQGTGA. CDR3 region: CASSYHGTGSYEQYF. The CDR3 DNA is TGTGCCAGCAGCTACCATGGGACAGGATCCTACGAGCAGTACTTC.

The rearrangement links TRBV28 to TRBJ1-2; tentative D call: TRBD1 (6 bases). The germline V and J ends were trimmed by 7 bases and 5 bases, with 20 bases remaining between them. The CDR3 sequence is 15 residues long. CDR1 and CDR2 from the germline V gene are MDHEN and SYDVKM. The CDR3 coding sequence is TGTGCCAGCACCTCCCCCAGACAGGATCGGTATGGCTACACCTTC. Residues: CASTSPRQDRYGYTF.

This clonotype was recorded many times. The rearrangement joins TRBV5-4 to TRBJ2-7, with 9 bases aligning to TRBD2. V lost 4 bases and J lost 5; bases outside the gene matches: 13. The germline CDR1 and CDR2 sequences are SGHNT and YYREEE (reference sequence). The CDR3 runs to 16 residues. Here the CDR3 reads CASSPSLGGRAHEQYF. CDR3 DNA sequence: TGTGCCAGCAGCCCGTCCCTTGGCGGGAGGGCCCACGAGCAGTACTTC.

This clonotype has a count of ten or more. CDR3 sequence reads: CASSLNRVTEAFF. DNA for the CDR3: TGTGCCAGCAGTTTAAACAGGGTCACTGAAGCTTTCTTT. This chain joins TRBV12-3 or TRBV12-4 and TRBJ1-1, with a tentative D call TRBD1 (6 bases). The CDR3 is made up of 13 amino acids. Trimming removed 2 bases from V and 4 bases from J, with 8 bases in between.